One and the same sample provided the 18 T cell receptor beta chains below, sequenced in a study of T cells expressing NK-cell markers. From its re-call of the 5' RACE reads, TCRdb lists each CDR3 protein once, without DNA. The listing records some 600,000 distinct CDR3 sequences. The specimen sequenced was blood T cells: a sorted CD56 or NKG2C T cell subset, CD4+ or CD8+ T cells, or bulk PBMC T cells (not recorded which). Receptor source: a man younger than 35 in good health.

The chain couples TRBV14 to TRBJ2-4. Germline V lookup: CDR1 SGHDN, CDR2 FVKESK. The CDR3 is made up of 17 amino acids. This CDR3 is CASSESPRGLTKNIQYF.

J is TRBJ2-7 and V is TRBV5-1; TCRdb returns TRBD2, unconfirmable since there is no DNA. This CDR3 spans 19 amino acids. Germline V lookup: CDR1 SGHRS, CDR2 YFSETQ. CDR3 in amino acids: CASSSPPGLAGGDSYEQYF.

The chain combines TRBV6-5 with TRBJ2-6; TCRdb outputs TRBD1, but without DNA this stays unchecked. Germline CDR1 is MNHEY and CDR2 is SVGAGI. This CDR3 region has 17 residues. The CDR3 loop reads CASSWLLRGSGANVLTF.

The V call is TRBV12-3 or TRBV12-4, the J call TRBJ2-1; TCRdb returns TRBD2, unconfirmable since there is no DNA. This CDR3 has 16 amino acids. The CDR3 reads CASSPTLAGGFNEQFF.

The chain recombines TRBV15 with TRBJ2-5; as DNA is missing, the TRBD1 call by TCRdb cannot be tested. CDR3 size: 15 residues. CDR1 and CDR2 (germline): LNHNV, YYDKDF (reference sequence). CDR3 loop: CATSRRGQGQETQYF. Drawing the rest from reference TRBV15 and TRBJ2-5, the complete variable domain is DAMVIQNPRYQVTQFGKPVTLSCSQTLNHNVMYWYQQKSSQAPKLLFHYYDKDFNNEADTPDNFQSRRPNTSFCFLDIRSPGLGDTAMYLCATSRRGQGQETQYFGPGTRLLVL.

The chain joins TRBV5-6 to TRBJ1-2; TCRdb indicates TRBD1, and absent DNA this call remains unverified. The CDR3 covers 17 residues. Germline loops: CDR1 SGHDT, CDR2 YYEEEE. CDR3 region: CASSYGQGTSRNYGYTF. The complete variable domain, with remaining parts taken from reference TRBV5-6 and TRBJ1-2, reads DAGVTQSPTHLIKTRGQQVTLRCSPKSGHDTVSWYQQALGQGPQFIFQYYEEEERQRGNFPDRFSGHQFPNYSSELNVNALLLGDSALYLCASSYGQGTSRNYGYTFGSGTRLTVV.

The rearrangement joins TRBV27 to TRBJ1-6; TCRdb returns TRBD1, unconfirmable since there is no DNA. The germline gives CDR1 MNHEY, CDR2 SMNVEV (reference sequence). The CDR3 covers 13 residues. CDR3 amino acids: CASSSRADSPLHF.

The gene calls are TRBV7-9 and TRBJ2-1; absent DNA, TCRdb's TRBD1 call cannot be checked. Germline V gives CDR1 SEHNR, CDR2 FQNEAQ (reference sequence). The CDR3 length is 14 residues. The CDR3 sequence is CASSLIRGSNEQFF.

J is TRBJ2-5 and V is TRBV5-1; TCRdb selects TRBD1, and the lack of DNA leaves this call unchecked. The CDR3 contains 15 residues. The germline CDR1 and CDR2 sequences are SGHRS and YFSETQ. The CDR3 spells CASSFIGTAEETQYF.

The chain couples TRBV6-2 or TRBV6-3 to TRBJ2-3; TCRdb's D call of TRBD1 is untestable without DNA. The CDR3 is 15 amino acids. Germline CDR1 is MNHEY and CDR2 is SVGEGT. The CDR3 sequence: CASSYASGRTDTQYF.

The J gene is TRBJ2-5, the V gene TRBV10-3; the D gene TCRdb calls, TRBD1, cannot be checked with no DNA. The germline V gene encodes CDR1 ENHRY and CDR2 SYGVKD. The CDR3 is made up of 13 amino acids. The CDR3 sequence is CASRDSTQETQYF.

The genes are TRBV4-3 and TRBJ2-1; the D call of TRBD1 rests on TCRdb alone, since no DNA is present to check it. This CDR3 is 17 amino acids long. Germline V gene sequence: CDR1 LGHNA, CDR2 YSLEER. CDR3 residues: CASSRGPQGQGNNEQFF.

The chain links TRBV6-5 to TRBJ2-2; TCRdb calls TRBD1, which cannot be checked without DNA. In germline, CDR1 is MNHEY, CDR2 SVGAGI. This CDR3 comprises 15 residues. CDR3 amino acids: CASTDRRGAVGELFF.

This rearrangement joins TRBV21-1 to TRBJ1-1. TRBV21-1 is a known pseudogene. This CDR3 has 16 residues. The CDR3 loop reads CASSKLIRGSNTEAFF.

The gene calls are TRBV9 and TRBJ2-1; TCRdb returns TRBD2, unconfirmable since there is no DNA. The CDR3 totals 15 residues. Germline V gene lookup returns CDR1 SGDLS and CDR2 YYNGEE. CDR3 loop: CASSGLSGRYNEQFF.

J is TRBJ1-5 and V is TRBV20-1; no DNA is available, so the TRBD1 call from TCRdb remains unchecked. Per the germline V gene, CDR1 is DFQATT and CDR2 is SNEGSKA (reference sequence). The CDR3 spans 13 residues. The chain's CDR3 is CSQRQGADQPQHF.

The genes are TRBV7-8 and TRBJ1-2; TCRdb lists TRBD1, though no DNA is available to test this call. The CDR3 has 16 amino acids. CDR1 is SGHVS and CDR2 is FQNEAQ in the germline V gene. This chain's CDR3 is CASSSLQGQGSYGYTF.

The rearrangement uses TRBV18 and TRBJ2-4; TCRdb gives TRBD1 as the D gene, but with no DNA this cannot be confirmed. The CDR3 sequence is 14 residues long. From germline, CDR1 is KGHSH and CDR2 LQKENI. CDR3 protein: CASSQGPTKNIQYF.